A single sample is the source of the 24 T cell receptor beta chains below, sequenced in a study of CD8+CD57+ T cells in acquired aplastic anemia. TCR beta VDJ combinations and CDR3 sequences were profiled from genomic DNA. TCRdb fed the reads into MiXCR, producing one record per CDR3 protein. The sample includes 40,000 to 45,000 distinct CDR3 sequences, 65% to 70% of them seen just once. Sample: sorted CD4+, CD8+, or CD8+CD57+ T cells (not recorded which) from PBMCs. The receptors were gathered from a human donor in good health, serving as a control.

The CDR3 region is CASSFGGRPIYEQYF. CDR3 sequence (DNA): TGTGCCAGCAGCTTTGGAGGGAGGCCTATCTACGAGCAGTACTTC. This rearrangement joins TRBV2 to TRBJ2-7; the D gene is possibly TRBD2 (6 bases). This CDR3 is 15 amino acids long. Trimming left V 6 bases short and J 3 bases short, with 18 bases between. Germline-derived CDR1 and CDR2 are SNHLY and FYNNEI. The whole variable domain, remainder taken from reference TRBV2 and TRBJ2-7, is EPEVTQTPSHQVTQMGQEVILRCVPISNHLYFYWYRQILGQKVEFLVSFYNNEISEKSEIFDDQFSVERPDGSNFTLKIRSTKLEDSAMYFCASSFGGRPIYEQYFGPGTRLTVT.

By share, this clonotype counts as medium-sized (0.01 to 0.1%). This chain connects TRBV19 to TRBJ1-2; possibly TRBD1 for D (5 bases). The CDR3 has 12 residues. The ends were cut back, 3 bases at V and 7 bases at J, with 9 bases in the middle. In germline, CDR1 is LNHDA, CDR2 SQIVND (reference sequence). The CDR3 nucleotides are TGTGCCAGTAGTATCGGGGACTCTGGCTACACCTTC. It translates to CASSIGDSGYTF.

This clonotype is termed medium-sized (0.01 to 0.1%). V is TRBV19 and J is TRBJ1-1; D unclear. The CDR3 spans 14 residues. Germline CDR1 is LNHDA and CDR2 is SQIVND (reference sequence). Trimming shortened V by 5 bases and J by 4 bases, and 14 bases separated the two germline ends. The CDR3 here is CASSPSSLGTEAFF. As DNA, the CDR3 is TGTGCCAGTAGTCCCAGTAGTTTAGGCACTGAAGCTTTCTTT.

The chain employs TRBV29-1 and TRBJ1-1; D remains ambiguous. The ends were cut back, 5 bases at V and 0 bases at J, with 10 bases in the middle. From germline, CDR1 is SQVTM and CDR2 ANQGSEA. The CDR3 extends over 13 amino acids. The CDR3 sequence is CSVRQSLNTEAFF. The CDR3 nucleotides are TGCAGCGTTCGGCAGTCCTTGAACACTGAAGCTTTCTTT.

The table lists this clonotype with a few counts. V gene TRBV10-3 combines with J gene TRBJ2-7; TRBD2 is a possible D gene (5 bases). Germline V gives CDR1 ENHRY, CDR2 SYGVKD. The CDR3 loop spans 15 amino acids. V was pared by 2 bases and J by 3 bases, with 14 bases between. The CDR3 reads CAISEPRGKGYEQYF. DNA for the CDR3: TGTGCCATCAGTGAGCCGCGAGGGAAGGGCTACGAGCAGTACTTC.

In this sample, this clonotype turned up many times. V is TRBV25-1 and J is TRBJ2-7; the match to TRBD1 covers 9 bases. This CDR3 is 15 amino acids long. The germline V gene has CDR1 MGHDK and CDR2 SYGVNS. The junction had 4 bases not matched to a gene; V was cut back by 4 bases and J by 0 bases. The CDR3 nucleotides read TGTGCCAGCAGTGGGACGGACAGGGGCTCCTACGAGCAGTACTTC. This translates into CASSGTDRGSYEQYF.

The sample holds many counts of this clonotype. This may be a read error: a much more frequent sequence differs by one nucleotide. The gene calls are TRBV5-6 and TRBJ2-3; 11 bases agree with TRBD2. CDR3 size: 16 residues. The germline CDR1 and CDR2 sequences are SGHDT and YYEEEE. The CDR3 coding sequence is TGTGCCAGCAGCTTCTCTAGCGGGGGGTACACAGATACGCGGTATTTT. Its protein product is CASSFSSGGYTDTRYF.

The chain employs TRBV19 and TRBJ2-5, with 9 bases identical to TRBD1. V shed 4 bases, J shed 5 bases, and the junction held 8 bases outside the gene matches. Germline CDR1 is LNHDA and CDR2 is SQIVND (reference sequence). The CDR3 contains 15 residues. CDR3 DNA: TGTGCCAGTAGTACCCCCTGGACAGGGGCGGAGACCCAGTACTTC. Amino acid sequence: CASSTPWTGAETQYF. Based on the CDR3 plus reference TRBV19 and TRBJ2-5, the full variable domain is DGGITQSPKYLFRKEGQNVTLSCEQNLNHDAMYWYRQDPGQGLRLIYYSQIVNDFQKGDIAEGYSVSREKKESFPLTVTSAQKNPTAFYLCASSTPWTGAETQYFGPGTRLLVL.

As concerns this clonotype: Here the CDR3 omits its conserved ending phenylalanine or tryptophan, so a read error is the likely source. In DNA form, the CDR3 reads TGTGCTAGCAGCCCCTATGGGGCACCCTCCCAAGAGACCCAGTACGTC. It yields the protein CASSPYGAPSQETQYV. The V gene is TRBV7-7, the J gene TRBJ2-5; D possibly corresponds to TRBD1 (5 bases). CDR1 is SSHAT and CDR2 is FNYEAQ in the germline V gene (reference sequence). The CDR3 contains 16 residues.

This clonotype was counted at least ten times. The chain employs TRBV13 and TRBJ1-4; D is possibly TRBD1 (5 bases). The CDR3 has 15 amino acids. Germline lookup yields CDR1 PRHDT and CDR2 FYEKMQ (reference sequence). V lost 5 bases to trimming and J lost 3 bases, with 13 bases between them. The DNA for the CDR3 is TGTGCCAGCAGCCCCTGGGGGGAAGCTAATGAAAAACTGTTTTTT. Protein: CASSPWGEANEKLFF.

The rearrangement joins TRBV28 to TRBJ1-2; 8 bases fit TRBD1. The CDR3 runs to 13 residues. Germline V lookup: CDR1 MDHEN, CDR2 SYDVKM. V lost 6 bases to trimming and J lost 8 bases; unmatched junction nucleotides: 8. The CDR3 DNA sequence: TGTGCCAGCAGACTGGACAGGGTTGAGGGCTACACCTTC. This translates into CASRLDRVEGYTF.

The chain links TRBV10-3 to TRBJ1-5; D is unclear. Trimming removed 0 bases from V and 1 base from J, with 7 bases in between. The CDR3 spans 15 residues. The V gene's germline CDR1 is ENHRY and CDR2 SYGVKD. CDR3 amino acids: CAISESAGSNQPQHF. Written as DNA, the CDR3 is TGTGCCATCAGTGAGTCGGCAGGCAGCAATCAGCCCCAGCATTTT.

The chain uses TRBV7-2 and TRBJ1-5; D perhaps matches TRBD1 (5 bases). V lost 8 bases and J lost 3, with 11 bases in between. The CDR3 is 13 amino acids. The V gene's germline CDR1 is SGHTA and CDR2 FQGNSA. The CDR3 bases are TGTGCCAGCTCGGGACGGCTCAATCAGCCCCAGCATTTT. This sequence encodes CASSGRLNQPQHF.

The sample holds many counts of this clonotype. V and J are TRBV27 and TRBJ1-2; possible D gene TRBD1, 5 bases. Trimming pared 2 bases from V and 4 bases from J, leaving 8 bases between. CDR1 is MNHEY, CDR2 SMNVEV, per germline (reference sequence). CDR3 length: 13 residues. CDR3 sequence reads: CASSLGGGYGYTF. The DNA of the CDR3 is TGTGCCAGCAGTTTAGGGGGAGGCTATGGCTACACCTTC.

Note on this clonotype: A much larger clone lies one base from this, so it may be a read error. This chain connects TRBV3-1 to TRBJ2-2; no definite D call. V lost 0 bases and J 4 bases, leaving 12 bases between the germline ends. Germline lookup yields CDR1 LGHDT and CDR2 YNNKEL (reference sequence). This CDR3 is 16 amino acids long. CDR3 coding DNA: TGTGCCAGCAGCCAAGATCTCGGTGCGAGCACCGGGGAGCTGTTTTTT. Its translation is CASSQDLGASTGELFF.

This clonotype appeared a few times. The rearrangement uses TRBV2 and TRBJ2-3; the match to TRBD2 covers 12 bases. V lost 5 bases and J lost 8; bases outside the gene matches: 14. Per germline, CDR1 SNHLY and CDR2 FYNNEI. This CDR3 region has 17 residues. The DNA of the CDR3 is TGTGCCAGCAGTCATAGACTAGCGGGGGACGTGGATGGTACGCAGTATTTT. It specifies CASSHRLAGDVDGTQYF.

The V call is TRBV9, the J call TRBJ2-7, with 7 bases lining up with TRBD1. The length of the CDR3 is 14 residues. After removal of 7 bases from V and 5 bases from J, the junction contained 12 bases not matched to a gene. From germline, CDR1 is SGDLS and CDR2 YYNGEE. The CDR3 region has the DNA TGTGCCAGCGGCGCAGGGATAGGGGGCAACGAGCAGTACTTC. Its translation: CASGAGIGGNEQYF.

This clonotype was found many times. The chain joins TRBV15 to TRBJ2-5; D is unclear. This CDR3 contains 14 residues. Germline V CDR1 and CDR2: LNHNV, YYDKDF (reference sequence). Trimming took 1 base from V and 0 from J, leaving 6 bases between them. The DNA of the CDR3 is TGTGCCACCAGCAGAGGGTCAGACCAAGAGACCCAGTACTTC. Protein: CATSRGSDQETQYF.

This chain links TRBV13 with TRBJ1-1, with D possibly matching TRBD1 (6 bases). The length of the CDR3 is 14 residues. The ends were cut back, 0 bases at V and 1 base at J, with 6 bases in the middle. Germline values: CDR1 PRHDT, CDR2 FYEKMQ (reference sequence). The CDR3 here is CASSLGRGNTEAFF. CDR3 coding DNA: TGTGCCAGCAGCTTAGGCAGGGGGAACACTGAAGCTTTCTTT.

This clonotype was recorded only once. J is TRBJ2-3 and V is TRBV24-1, with unresolved D. Per germline, CDR1 KGHDR and CDR2 SFDVKD. V was shortened by 9 bases and J by 7 bases, with 16 bases between the two germline ends. The CDR3 is 13 residues long. CDR3 residues: CATQPQDGYTQYF. In DNA, the CDR3 is TGTGCCACCCAACCCCAGGACGGGTATACGCAGTATTTT.

The rearrangement uses TRBV20-1 and TRBJ2-7, with 11 bases lining up with TRBD1. Looked up from germline, CDR1 is DFQATT and CDR2 is SNEGSKA (reference sequence). This CDR3 has 16 residues. The V and J ends lost 6 bases and 4 bases, in that order; junction bases with no gene match: 14. CDR3 DNA sequence: TGCAGTGCCGGACAGGGGGCGCAGAGGGCGGGGTACGAGCAGTACTTC. Protein product: CSAGQGAQRAGYEQYF.

This clonotype is a singleton in its sample. The chain couples TRBV7-9 to TRBJ2-1; the D gene is possibly TRBD1 (5 bases). This CDR3 spans 14 amino acids. The V gene's germline CDR1 is SEHNR and CDR2 FQNEAQ (reference sequence). Trimming shortened V by 6 bases and J by 4 bases, and 13 bases separated the two germline ends. The CDR3 DNA reads as TGTGCCAGCAGTTCCTCGACAGCTTACAATGAGCAGTTCTTC. This translates into CASSSSTAYNEQFF.

This clonotype was found a few times. The chain couples TRBV10-3 to TRBJ1-1; no firm D call. Trimming stripped 6 bases from V and 8 bases from J, with 19 bases between. Germline-derived CDR1 and CDR2 are ENHRY and SYGVKD. The CDR3 length is 14 residues. CDR3 sequence: CAISSRGLDGEAFF. The CDR3 DNA is TGTGCCATCAGCTCACGAGGATTGGACGGCGAAGCTTTCTTT.

V usage is TRBV24-1 and J usage is TRBJ1-3, with D unclear. This CDR3 is built from 13 residues. Germline V lookup: CDR1 KGHDR, CDR2 SFDVKD. Trimming left V 6 bases short and J 4 bases short, with 9 bases between. Written as DNA, the CDR3 is TGTGCCACCAGTAATCAAGACGGAAACACCATATATTTT. It encodes CATSNQDGNTIYF.